Sequencing of this T cell receptor (beta chain) was carried out in a study of T-cell reconstitution after alpha-beta-depleted transplantation in children. Preparing the TCRbeta library involved the use of unique molecular identifiers. TCRdb reanalysed the PCR reads using MiXCR and keeps one entry per CDR3 protein. The sample holds 420,000 or so distinct CDR3 sequences, around 9.9% seen once. The sample holds a few counts of this clonotype. The V gene's germline CDR1 is SGHRS and CDR2 YFSETQ. CDR3 length equals 15 residues. The germline V and J ends were trimmed by 4 bases and 7 bases, with 18 bases remaining between them.

J is TRBJ2-1 and V is TRBV5-1; D is ambiguous. The sequence came from a human donor who donated a stem cell graft to a child with acute myeloid leukemia. The sequencing here drew on PBMCs from the stem cell graft donor, taken from the stem cell graft. The CDR3 loop is CASSPPANFENEQFF. The CDR3 nucleotides are TGCGCCAGCAGCCCCCCTGCGAATTTCGAGAATGAGCAGTTCTTC.